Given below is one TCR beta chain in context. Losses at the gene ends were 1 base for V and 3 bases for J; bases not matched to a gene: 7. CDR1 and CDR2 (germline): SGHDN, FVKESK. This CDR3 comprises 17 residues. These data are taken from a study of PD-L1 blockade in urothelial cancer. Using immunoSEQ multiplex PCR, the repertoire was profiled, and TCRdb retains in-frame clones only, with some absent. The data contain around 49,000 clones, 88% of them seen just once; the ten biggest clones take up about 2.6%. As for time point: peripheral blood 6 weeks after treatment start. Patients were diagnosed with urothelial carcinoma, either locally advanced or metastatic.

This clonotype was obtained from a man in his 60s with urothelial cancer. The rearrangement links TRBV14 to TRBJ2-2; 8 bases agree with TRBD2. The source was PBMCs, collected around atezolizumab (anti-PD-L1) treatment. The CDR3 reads CASSQGIQREYTGELFF. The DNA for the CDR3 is TGTGCCAGCAGCCAAGGGATTCAGCGGGAGTACACCGGGGAGCTGTTTTTT.